This T cell receptor (beta chain) was recovered during a study of T cells after posttransplantation cyclophosphamide. This clone was seen a single time. The junction had 2 bases not matched to a gene; V was cut back by 5 bases and J by 2 bases. The CDR3 length is 15 residues. Germline CDR1 and CDR2: SEHNR and FQNEAQ (reference sequence). Sequenced by immunoSEQ multiplex PCR; TCRdb stores in-frame clones only, minus some. The profile shows roughly 20,000 clones, 74% of them singletons. Treatment was busulfan-fludarabine conditioning, a marrow graft, and cyclophosphamide on days +3 and +4. The chain combines TRBV7-9 with TRBJ2-3, with 12 nucleotides matching TRBD1. The receptor's source is a young adult male patient who received an allogeneic stem cell transplant from a related donor, was CMV-positive, and had acute GVHD only. These T cells may partly come from the graft donor. The sample consisted of PBMCs, taken after an allogeneic stem cell transplant with post-transplant cyclophosphamide. CDR3 sequence: CASSPGQGATDTQYF. CDR3 sequence (DNA): TGTGCCAGCAGCCCGGGACAGGGGGCCACAGATACGCAGTATTTT.